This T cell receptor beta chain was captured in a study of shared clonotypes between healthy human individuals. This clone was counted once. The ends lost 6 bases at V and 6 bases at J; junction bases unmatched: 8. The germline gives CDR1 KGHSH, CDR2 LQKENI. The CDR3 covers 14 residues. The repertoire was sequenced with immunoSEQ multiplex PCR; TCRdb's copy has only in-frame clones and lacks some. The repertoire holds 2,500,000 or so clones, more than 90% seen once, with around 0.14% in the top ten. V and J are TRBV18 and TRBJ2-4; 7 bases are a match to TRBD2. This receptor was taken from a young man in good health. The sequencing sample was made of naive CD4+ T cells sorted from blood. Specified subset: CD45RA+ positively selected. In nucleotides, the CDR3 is TGTGCCAGCTCCCCATCCAGGGAGGGAAACATTCAGTACTTC. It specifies CASSPSREGNIQYF.